The entry that follows covers one TCR beta chain sequence. This specimen comes from a study of T cell changes during pregnancy in multiple sclerosis. Clones were sequenced by immunoSEQ multiplex PCR, and TCRdb holds only the in-frame ones, with some missing. Seen here are 40,000 or so clones, more than 70% observed once, and the top ten hold under 5%. V was pared by 3 bases and J by 4 bases, with 4 bases of the junction left unmatched. Germline CDR1 reads LNHNV; CDR2 reads YYDKDF (reference sequence). The CDR3 spans 14 residues. The gene calls are TRBV15 and TRBJ1-2; 8 positions match TRBD1. Sequencing was performed on CD8+ T cells from peripheral blood mononuclear cells, taken in the first trimester of pregnancy. This clonotype originated in a female donor with multiple sclerosis, enrolled in a pregnancy study. In DNA, the CDR3 is TGTGCCACCAGCAGGGACAGGGAAATCTATGGCTACACCTTC. Translating gives CATSRDREIYGYTF.